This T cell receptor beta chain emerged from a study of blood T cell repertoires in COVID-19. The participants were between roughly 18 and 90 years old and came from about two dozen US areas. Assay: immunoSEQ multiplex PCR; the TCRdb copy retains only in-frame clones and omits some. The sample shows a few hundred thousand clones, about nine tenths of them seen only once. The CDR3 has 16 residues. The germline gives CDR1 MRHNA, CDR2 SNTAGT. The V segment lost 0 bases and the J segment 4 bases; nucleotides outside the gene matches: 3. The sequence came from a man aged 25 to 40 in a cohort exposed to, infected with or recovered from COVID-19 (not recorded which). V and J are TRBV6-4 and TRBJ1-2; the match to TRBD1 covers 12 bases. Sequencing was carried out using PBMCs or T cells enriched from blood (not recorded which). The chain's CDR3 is CASSDSGQGALYGYTF. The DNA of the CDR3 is TGTGCCAGCAGTGACTCGGGACAGGGGGCACTCTATGGCTACACCTTC.